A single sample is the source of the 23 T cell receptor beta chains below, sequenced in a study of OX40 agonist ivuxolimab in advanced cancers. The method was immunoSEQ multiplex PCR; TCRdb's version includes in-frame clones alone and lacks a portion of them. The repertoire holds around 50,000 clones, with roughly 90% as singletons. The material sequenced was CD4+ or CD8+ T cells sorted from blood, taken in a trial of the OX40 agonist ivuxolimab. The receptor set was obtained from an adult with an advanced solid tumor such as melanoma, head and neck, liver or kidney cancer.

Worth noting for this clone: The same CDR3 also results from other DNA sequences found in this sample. The CDR3 DNA is TGTGCCAGTAGTATGGGGGCGTTTTGGACAGGGGGTGACGAGCAGTACTTC. Its protein product is CASSMGAFWTGGDEQYF. J is TRBJ2-7 and V is TRBV19; TRBD1 matches at 10 bases. V lost 3 bases, J lost 5 bases, and 13 bases stayed unmatched. Germline V CDR1 and CDR2: LNHDA, SQIVND (reference sequence). The CDR3 consists of 17 residues.

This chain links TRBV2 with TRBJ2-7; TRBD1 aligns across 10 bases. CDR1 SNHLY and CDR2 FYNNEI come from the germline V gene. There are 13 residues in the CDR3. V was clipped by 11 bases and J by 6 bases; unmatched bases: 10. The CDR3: CAQKDRGNGEQYF. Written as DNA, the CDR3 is TGTGCCCAGAAGGACAGGGGGAACGGCGAGCAGTACTTC.

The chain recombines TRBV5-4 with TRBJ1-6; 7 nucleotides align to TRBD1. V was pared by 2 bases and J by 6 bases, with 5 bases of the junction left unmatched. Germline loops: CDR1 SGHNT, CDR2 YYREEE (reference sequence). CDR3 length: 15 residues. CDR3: CASSFRGSGNSPLHF. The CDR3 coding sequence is TGTGCCAGCAGCTTCAGGGGGTCGGGTAATTCACCCCTCCACTTT.

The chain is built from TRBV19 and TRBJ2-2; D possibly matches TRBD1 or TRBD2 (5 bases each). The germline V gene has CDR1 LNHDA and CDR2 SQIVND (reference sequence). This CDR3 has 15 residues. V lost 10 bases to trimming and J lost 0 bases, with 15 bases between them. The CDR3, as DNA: TGTGCCACCGGTCGGGGCCACGCGAACACCGGGGAGCTGTTTTTT. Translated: CATGRGHANTGELFF.

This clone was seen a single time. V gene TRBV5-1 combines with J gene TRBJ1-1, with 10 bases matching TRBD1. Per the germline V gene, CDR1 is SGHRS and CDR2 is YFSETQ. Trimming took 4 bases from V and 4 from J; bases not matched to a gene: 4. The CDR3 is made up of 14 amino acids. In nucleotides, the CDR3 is TGCGCCAGCAGCCCGGACAGGGGGACCACTGAAGCTTTCTTT. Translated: CASSPDRGTTEAFF.

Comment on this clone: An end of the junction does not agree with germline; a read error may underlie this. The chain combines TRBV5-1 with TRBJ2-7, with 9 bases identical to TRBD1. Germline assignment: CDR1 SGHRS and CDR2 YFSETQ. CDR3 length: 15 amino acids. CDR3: CASSDSTGGGYGQYF. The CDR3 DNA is TGCGCCAGCAGCGATTCGACAGGGGGAGGGTACGGGCAGTACTTC. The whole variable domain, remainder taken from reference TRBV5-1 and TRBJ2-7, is KAGVTQTPRYLIKTRGQQVTLSCSPISGHRSVSWYQQTPGQGLQFLFEYFSETQRNKGNFPGRFSGRQFSNSRSEMNVSTLELGDSALYLCASSDSTGGGYGQYFGPGTRLTVT.

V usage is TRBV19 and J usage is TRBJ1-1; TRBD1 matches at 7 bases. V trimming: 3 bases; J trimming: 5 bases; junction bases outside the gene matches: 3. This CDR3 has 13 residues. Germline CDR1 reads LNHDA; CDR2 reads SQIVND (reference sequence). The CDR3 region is CASSITQGTEAFF. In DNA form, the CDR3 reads TGTGCCAGTAGTATTACACAGGGGACTGAAGCTTTCTTT.

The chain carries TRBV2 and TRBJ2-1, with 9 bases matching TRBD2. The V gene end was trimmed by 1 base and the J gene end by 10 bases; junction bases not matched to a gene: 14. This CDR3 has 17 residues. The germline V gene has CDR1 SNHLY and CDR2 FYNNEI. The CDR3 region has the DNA TGTGCCAGCAGTGAAGTCTTCTACGGGCTAGCGGGAACAGAGCAGTTCTTC. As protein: CASSEVFYGLAGTEQFF. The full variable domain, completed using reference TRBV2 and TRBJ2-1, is EPEVTQTPSHQVTQMGQEVILRCVPISNHLYFYWYRQILGQKVEFLVSFYNNEISEKSEIFDDQFSVERPDGSNFTLKIRSTKLEDSAMYFCASSEVFYGLAGTEQFFGPGTRLTVL.

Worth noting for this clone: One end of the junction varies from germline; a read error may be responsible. For the CDR3, the DNA is TGTGCCAGCAGCTTCCGGGACAGGGCGACCTATGGCTACACCTTC. It codes for CASSFRDRATYGYTF. This chain joins TRBV5-1 and TRBJ1-2; TRBD1 matches at 9 bases. Germline loops: CDR1 SGHRS, CDR2 YFSETQ. CDR3 length: 15 residues.

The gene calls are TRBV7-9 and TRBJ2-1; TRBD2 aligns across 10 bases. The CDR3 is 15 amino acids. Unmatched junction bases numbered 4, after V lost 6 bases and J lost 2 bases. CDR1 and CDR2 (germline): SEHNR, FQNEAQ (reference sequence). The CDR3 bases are TGTGCCAGCAGAGAAGCGGGAGGGGCCTACAATGAGCAGTTCTTC. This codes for CASREAGGAYNEQFF.

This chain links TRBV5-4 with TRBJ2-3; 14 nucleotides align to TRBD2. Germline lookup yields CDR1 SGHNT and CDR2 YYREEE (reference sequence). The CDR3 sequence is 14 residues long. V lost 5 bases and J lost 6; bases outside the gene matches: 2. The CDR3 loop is CASRGLAGADTQYF. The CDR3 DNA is TGTGCCAGCAGGGGACTAGCGGGAGCTGATACGCAGTATTTT.

CDR3: CASSERGGKGAGEQYF. The CDR3, as DNA: TGTGCCAGCAGTGAAAGGGGCGGTAAAGGGGCGGGCGAGCAGTACTTC. The V and J genes are TRBV6-1 and TRBJ2-7; D may be TRBD1 or TRBD2 (5 bases each). Germline CDR1 and CDR2: MNHNS and SASEGT. The CDR3 totals 16 residues. V lost 2 bases to trimming and J lost 6 bases, with 20 bases between them.

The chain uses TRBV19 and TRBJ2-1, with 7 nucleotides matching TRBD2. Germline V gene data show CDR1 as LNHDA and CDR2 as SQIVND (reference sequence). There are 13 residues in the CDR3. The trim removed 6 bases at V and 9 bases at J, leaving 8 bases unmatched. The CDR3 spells CASSGRREGEQFF. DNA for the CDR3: TGTGCCAGTAGCGGGAGAAGGGAGGGTGAGCAGTTCTTC.

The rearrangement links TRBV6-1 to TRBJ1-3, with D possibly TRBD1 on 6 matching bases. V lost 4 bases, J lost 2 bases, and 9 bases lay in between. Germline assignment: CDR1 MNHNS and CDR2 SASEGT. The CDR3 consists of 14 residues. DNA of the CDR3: TGTGCCAGCAGTGCGGACAGAACTGGAAACACCATATATTTT. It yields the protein CASSADRTGNTIYF.

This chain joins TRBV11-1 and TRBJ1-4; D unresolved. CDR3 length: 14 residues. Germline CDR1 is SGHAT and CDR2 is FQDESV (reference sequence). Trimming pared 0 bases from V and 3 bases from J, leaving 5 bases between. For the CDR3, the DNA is TGTGCCAGCAGCTTAGCGGGTGCTAATGAAAAACTGTTTTTT. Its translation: CASSLAGANEKLFF.

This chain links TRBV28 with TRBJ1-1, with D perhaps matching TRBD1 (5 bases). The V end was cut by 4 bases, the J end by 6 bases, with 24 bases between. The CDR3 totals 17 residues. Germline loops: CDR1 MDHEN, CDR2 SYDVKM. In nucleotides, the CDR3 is TGTGCCAGCAGTTCCCTTGTTTTTGGAGGGGTCGTCCCTGAAGCTTTCTTT. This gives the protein CASSSLVFGGVVPEAFF.

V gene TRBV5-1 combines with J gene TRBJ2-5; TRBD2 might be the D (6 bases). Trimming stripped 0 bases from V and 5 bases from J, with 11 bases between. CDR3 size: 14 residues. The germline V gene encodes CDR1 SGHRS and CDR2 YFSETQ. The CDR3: CASSLEQAGETQYF. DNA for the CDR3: TGCGCCAGCAGCTTGGAGCAGGCGGGGGAGACCCAGTACTTC.

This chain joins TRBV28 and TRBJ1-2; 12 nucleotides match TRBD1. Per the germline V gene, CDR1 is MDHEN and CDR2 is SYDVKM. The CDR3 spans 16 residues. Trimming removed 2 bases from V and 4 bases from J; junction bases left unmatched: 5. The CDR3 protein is CASSLGTGGVAYGYTF. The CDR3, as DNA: TGTGCCAGCAGTTTAGGGACAGGGGGCGTGGCCTATGGCTACACCTTC.

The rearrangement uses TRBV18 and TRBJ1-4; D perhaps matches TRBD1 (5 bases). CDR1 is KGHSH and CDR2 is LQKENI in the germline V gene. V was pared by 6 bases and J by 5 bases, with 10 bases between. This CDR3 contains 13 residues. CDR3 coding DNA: TGTGCCAGCTCGACAGTCATAAATGAAAAACTGTTTTTT. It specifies CASSTVINEKLFF.

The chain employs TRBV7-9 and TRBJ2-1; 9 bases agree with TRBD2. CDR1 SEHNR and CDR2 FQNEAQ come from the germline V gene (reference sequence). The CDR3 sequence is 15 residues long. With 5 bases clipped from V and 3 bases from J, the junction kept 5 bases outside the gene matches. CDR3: CASSPRGGVYNEQFF. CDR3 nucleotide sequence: TGTGCCAGCAGCCCGCGGGGGGGGGTCTACAATGAGCAGTTCTTC.

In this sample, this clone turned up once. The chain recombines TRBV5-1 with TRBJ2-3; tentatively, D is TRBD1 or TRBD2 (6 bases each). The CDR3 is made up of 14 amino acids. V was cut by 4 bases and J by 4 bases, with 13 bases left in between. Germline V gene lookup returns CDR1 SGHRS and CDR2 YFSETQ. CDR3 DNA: TGCGCCAGCAGCCGCCGGGGGCAGGCAGATACGCAGTATTTT. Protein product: CASSRRGQADTQYF.

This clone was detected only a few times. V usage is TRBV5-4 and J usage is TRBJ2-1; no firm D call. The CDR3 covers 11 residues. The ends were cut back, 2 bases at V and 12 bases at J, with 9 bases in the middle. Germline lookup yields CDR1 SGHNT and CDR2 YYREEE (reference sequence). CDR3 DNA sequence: TGTGCCAGCAGCTTAGGTAGATGGCAGTTCTTC. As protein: CASSLGRWQFF.

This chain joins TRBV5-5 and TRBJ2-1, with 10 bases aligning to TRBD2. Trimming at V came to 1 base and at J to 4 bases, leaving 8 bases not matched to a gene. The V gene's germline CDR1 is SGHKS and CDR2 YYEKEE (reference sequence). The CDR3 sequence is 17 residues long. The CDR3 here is CASSLISTSGDYNEQFF. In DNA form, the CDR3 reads TGTGCCAGCAGCTTGATAAGCACTAGCGGGGATTACAATGAGCAGTTCTTC.